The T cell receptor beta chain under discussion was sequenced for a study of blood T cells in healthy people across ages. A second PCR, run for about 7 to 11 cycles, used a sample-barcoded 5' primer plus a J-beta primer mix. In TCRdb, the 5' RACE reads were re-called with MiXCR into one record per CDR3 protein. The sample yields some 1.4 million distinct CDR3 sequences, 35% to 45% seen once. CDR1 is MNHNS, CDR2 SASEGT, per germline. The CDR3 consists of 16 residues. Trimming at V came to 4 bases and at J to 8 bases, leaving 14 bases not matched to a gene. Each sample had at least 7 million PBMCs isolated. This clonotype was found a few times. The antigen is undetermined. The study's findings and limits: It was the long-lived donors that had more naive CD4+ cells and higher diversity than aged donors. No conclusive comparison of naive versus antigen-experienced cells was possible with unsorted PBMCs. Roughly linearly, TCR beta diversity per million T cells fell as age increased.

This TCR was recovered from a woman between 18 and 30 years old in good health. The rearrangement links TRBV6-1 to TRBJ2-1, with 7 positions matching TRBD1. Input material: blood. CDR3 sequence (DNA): TGTGCCAGCAGTGCCAACACAGACAGGGAAATCGATGAGCAGTTCTTC. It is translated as CASSANTDREIDEQFF.